These T cell receptor beta chains were read from a single sample in a study of T cell responses to AZD1222 COVID-19 vaccine. Sequenced by immunoSEQ multiplex PCR; TCRdb stores in-frame clones only, minus some. This sample has 150,000 to 200,000 clones, with 92% found just once. Sequenced material: peripheral blood, taken 28 days after the second AZD1222 dose. These receptors were taken from an adult who received the AZD1222 COVID-19 vaccine. CDR3s include the opening cysteine and the closing phenylalanine or tryptophan. A D gene is named only where the DNA matches it firmly. Rows may omit the clone size; those that give it use once, few, many or a size class.

J: TRBJ1-1
V: TRBV30
size: NA
D: TRBD1
CDR3: CAWSPQGGLNTEAFF
DNA: TGTGCCTGGAGTCCCCAGGGGGGTTTGAACACTGAAGCTTTCTTT

J: TRBJ1-1
V: TRBV7-9
size: NA
D: NA
CDR3: CASSLAQGTNTEAFF
DNA: TGTGCCAGCAGCTTAGCACAGGGTACGAACACTGAAGCTTTCTTT

J: TRBJ2-7
V: TRBV15
size: once
D: TRBD2
CDR3: CATSRGGGTEQYF
DNA: TGTGCCACCAGCAGAGGGGGGGGAACCGAGCAGTACTTC

J: TRBJ2-3
V: TRBV28
size: NA
D: TRBD2
CDR3: CASSSPSGRAVHTQYF
DNA: TGTGCCAGCAGTTCCCCTAGCGGGAGGGCCGTCCATACGCAGTATTTT

J: TRBJ2-1
V: TRBV5-1
size: NA
D: NA
CDR3: CASSLGRAGNEQFF
DNA: TGCGCCAGCAGCTTGGGCAGGGCCGGCAATGAGCAGTTCTTC

J: TRBJ1-2
V: TRBV5-1
size: NA
D: TRBD1
CDR3: CASSLDQGGPYGYTF
DNA: TGCGCCAGCAGCTTGGATCAGGGGGGGCCCTATGGCTACACCTTC

J: TRBJ2-3
V: TRBV19
size: NA
D: TRBD2
CDR3: CASAHMGREDTQYF
DNA: TGTGCCAGTGCCCACATGGGGCGGGAGGATACGCAGTATTTT

J: TRBJ1-5
V: TRBV27
size: NA
D: TRBD1
CDR3: CASSSRDRGYQPQHF
DNA: TGTGCCAGCAGTTCCCGGGACAGGGGCTACCAGCCCCAGCATTTT

J: TRBJ2-7
V: TRBV28
size: NA
D: TRBD2
CDR3: CASSFGGGSNYEQYF
DNA: TGTGCCAGCAGTTTTGGGGGGGGTTCGAACTACGAGCAGTACTTC

J: TRBJ2-2
V: TRBV10-3
size: NA
D: TRBD1
CDR3: CAISEWGQGTGELFF
DNA: TGTGCCATCAGTGAGTGGGGACAGGGGACCGGGGAGCTGTTTTTT

J: TRBJ1-2
V: TRBV28
size: NA
D: NA
CDR3: CASSLSIFYGYTF
DNA: TGTGCCAGCAGTTTATCGATTTTCTATGGCTACACCTTC

J: TRBJ2-7
V: TRBV6-5
size: NA
D: TRBD2
CDR3: CASSPSTGGYEQYF
DNA: TGTGCCAGCAGCCCCTCCACGGGAGGGTACGAGCAGTACTTC

J: TRBJ2-2
V: TRBV19
size: NA
D: TRBD2
CDR3: CASTPHSTSGGHTGELFF
DNA: TGTGCCAGTACCCCTCATAGCACTAGCGGGGGTCACACCGGGGAGCTGTTTTTT

J: TRBJ1-4
V: TRBV6-1
size: NA
D: NA
CDR3: CASREILNEKLFF
DNA: TGTGCCAGCCGTGAAATACTTAATGAAAAACTGTTTTTT

J: TRBJ1-2
V: TRBV3-1/TRBV3-2
size: NA
D: NA
CDR3: CASSQDQGGGYGYTF
DNA: TGTGCCAGCAGCCAAGATCAAGGGGGAGGCTATGGCTACACCTTC

J: TRBJ2-7
V: TRBV5-1
size: NA
D: TRBD1
CDR3: CASSLVGQAVGEQYF
DNA: TGCGCCAGCAGCCTGGTGGGACAGGCGGTTGGGGAGCAGTACTTC

J: TRBJ2-3
V: TRBV5-4
size: NA
D: TRBD2
CDR3: CASSKLAGVEPDTQYF
DNA: TGTGCCAGCAGCAAACTAGCGGGAGTGGAGCCAGATACGCAGTATTTT

J: TRBJ2-5
V: TRBV18
size: NA
D: NA
CDR3: CASSPDRLTETQYF
DNA: TGTGCCAGCTCACCCGACAGATTGACGGAGACCCAGTACTTC

J: TRBJ2-3
V: TRBV29-1
size: NA
D: NA
CDR3: CSVVGGSTDTQYF
DNA: TGCAGCGTTGTCGGGGGAAGCACAGATACGCAGTATTTT

J: TRBJ1-1
V: TRBV2
size: once
D: NA
CDR3: CASRDLDTEAFF
DNA: TGTGCCAGCAGGGACCTCGACACTGAAGCTTTCTTT

J: TRBJ2-3
V: TRBV6-5
size: NA
D: NA
CDR3: CASSSPGRTDTQYF
DNA: TGTGCCAGCAGTTCCCCGGGCCGCACAGATACGCAGTATTTT

J: TRBJ2-5
V: TRBV9
size: once
D: TRBD2
CDR3: CASSAFSGAQETQYF
DNA: TGTGCCAGCAGCGCCTTTAGCGGGGCCCAAGAGACCCAGTACTTC

J: TRBJ2-7
V: TRBV4-3
size: NA
D: TRBD2
CDR3: CASSRQPGGSYEQYF
DNA: TGCGCCAGCAGCCGCCAACCGGGGGGCTCCTACGAGCAGTACTTC

J: TRBJ1-1
V: TRBV6-5
size: few
D: NA
CDR3: CASSPSRANTEAFF
DNA: TGTGCCAGCAGCCCCAGCAGGGCGAACACTGAAGCTTTCTTT

J: TRBJ2-3
V: TRBV6-2/TRBV6-3
size: NA
D: NA
CDR3: CASSPVNPDTQYF
DNA: TGTGCCAGCAGTCCAGTTAACCCAGATACGCAGTATTTT

J: TRBJ1-5
V: TRBV7-6
size: NA
D: NA
CDR3: CASSSIPNQPQHF
DNA: TGTGCCAGCAGCTCCATACCCAATCAGCCCCAGCATTTT

J: TRBJ2-1
V: TRBV7-2
size: NA
D: NA
CDR3: CASSLVAGLPDFNNEQFF
DNA: TGTGCCAGCAGCTTAGTTGCGGGCCTCCCTGACTTCAACAATGAGCAGTTCTTC

J: TRBJ2-2
V: TRBV14
size: NA
D: NA
CDR3: CASSPFNGARTGELFF
DNA: TGTGCCAGCAGCCCATTCAACGGGGCGAGGACCGGGGAGCTGTTTTTT

J: TRBJ1-6
V: TRBV18
size: NA
D: TRBD1
CDR3: CASSPSGQLNNSPLHF
DNA: TGTGCCAGCTCACCATCGGGACAGCTTAATAATTCACCCCTCCACTTT

J: TRBJ2-5
V: TRBV30
size: NA
D: TRBD2
CDR3: CAWSVLFRAGVLTPQETQYF
DNA: TGTGCCTGGAGTGTACTGTTCCGAGCGGGGGTCCTGACTCCCCAAGAGACCCAGTACTTC

J: TRBJ2-1
V: TRBV14
size: NA
D: TRBD1
CDR3: CASSPQQGPYNEQFF
DNA: TGTGCCAGCAGCCCACAACAGGGGCCATACAATGAGCAGTTCTTC

J: TRBJ2-6
V: TRBV3-1/TRBV3-2
size: NA
D: NA
CDR3: CASSQAGANVLTF
DNA: TGTGCCAGCAGCCAGGCTGGGGCCAACGTCCTGACTTTC

J: TRBJ2-6
V: TRBV27
size: NA
D: NA
CDR3: CATADLKYSGANVLTF
DNA: TGTGCCACCGCAGACCTGAAATACTCTGGGGCCAACGTCCTGACTTTC

J: TRBJ1-2
V: TRBV6-1
size: NA
D: NA
CDR3: CASSEGLRGLYGYTF
DNA: TGTGCCAGCAGTGAAGGACTGCGGGGGCTATATGGCTACACCTTC

J: TRBJ1-3
V: TRBV19
size: NA
D: TRBD1
CDR3: CASNQPGQNSIFFPRSGNTIYF
DNA: TGTGCCAGTAATCAACCGGGACAGAACTCAATTTTTTTCCCGCGATCTGGAAACACCATATATTTT

J: TRBJ2-2
V: TRBV2
size: NA
D: TRBD2
CDR3: CASSVGPGGSNGELFF
DNA: TGTGCCAGCAGTGTTGGCCCGGGAGGGAGTAACGGGGAGCTGTTTTTT

J: TRBJ2-7
V: TRBV6-5
size: NA
D: TRBD2
CDR3: CASGLAGGSSYEQYF
DNA: TGTGCCAGCGGACTAGCAGGTGGAAGCTCCTACGAGCAGTACTTC

J: TRBJ1-2
V: TRBV7-9
size: NA
D: NA
CDR3: CASSLTGGYGYTF
DNA: TGTGCCAGCAGCTTAACGGGGGGCTATGGCTACACCTTC

J: TRBJ2-7
V: TRBV18
size: NA
D: NA
CDR3: CASSPGQMSSYEQYF
DNA: TGTGCCAGCTCACCCGGGCAGATGAGCTCCTACGAGCAGTACTTC

J: TRBJ1-3
V: TRBV29-1
size: once
D: TRBD1
CDR3: CSVEATGVGNTIYF
DNA: TGCAGCGTTGAGGCTACAGGGGTTGGAAACACCATATATTTT

J: TRBJ2-1
V: TRBV11-3
size: NA
D: TRBD2
CDR3: CASSPEGLAGVNEQFF
DNA: TGTGCCAGCAGCCCCGAGGGACTAGCGGGAGTCAATGAGCAGTTCTTC

J: TRBJ1-5
V: TRBV3-1/TRBV3-2
size: once
D: NA
CDR3: CASSQGGRQPQHF
DNA: TGTGCCAGCAGCCAAGGTGGGAGGCAGCCCCAGCATTTT

J: TRBJ2-1
V: TRBV6-5
size: once
D: NA
CDR3: CASSYSAHSYNEQFF
DNA: TGTGCCAGCAGTTACTCCGCGCATTCCTACAATGAGCAGTTCTTC

J: TRBJ1-2
V: TRBV7-9
size: once
D: TRBD1
CDR3: CASSLARGGYGYTF
DNA: TGTGCCAGCAGCTTAGCCAGGGGGGGCTATGGCTACACCTTC

J: TRBJ2-5
V: TRBV28
size: NA
D: TRBD2
CDR3: CASRKLAGVETQYF
DNA: TGTGCCAGCCGAAAACTAGCGGGAGTGGAGACCCAGTACTTC

J: TRBJ2-5
V: TRBV5-4
size: NA
D: NA
CDR3: CASSDGDPRETQYF
DNA: TGTGCCAGCAGCGACGGTGATCCAAGAGAGACCCAGTACTTC

J: TRBJ1-6
V: TRBV18
size: once
D: TRBD1
CDR3: CASSLGQNDNSPLHF
DNA: TGTGCCAGCTCACTGGGACAGAATGATAATTCACCCCTCCACTTT

J: TRBJ1-2
V: TRBV18
size: NA
D: NA
CDR3: CASSPKTDHGGYTF
DNA: TGTGCCAGCTCACCCAAGACAGACCACGGGGGCTACACCTTC

J: TRBJ2-4
V: TRBV5-1
size: NA
D: TRBD1
CDR3: CASKTGTGGNIQYF
DNA: TGCGCCAGCAAGACCGGGACAGGGGGAAACATTCAGTACTTC

J: TRBJ1-4
V: TRBV23-1
size: NA
D: NA
CDR3: CASSQSGTEDNEKLFF
DNA: TGCGCCAGCAGTCAATCGGGAACTGAGGATAATGAAAAACTGTTTTTT

J: TRBJ2-7
V: TRBV6-4
size: NA
D: NA
CDR3: CASWDTYEQYF
DNA: TGTGCCAGCTGGGACACCTACGAGCAGTACTTC

J: TRBJ1-1
V: TRBV5-5
size: NA
D: TRBD1
CDR3: CASSLGADRPNTEAFF
DNA: TGTGCCAGCAGCTTGGGGGCGGACAGGCCGAACACTGAAGCTTTCTTT

J: TRBJ1-1
V: TRBV3-1/TRBV3-2
size: NA
D: NA
CDR3: CASSQWNTEAFF
DNA: TGTGCCAGCAGCCAGTGGAACACTGAAGCTTTCTTT

J: TRBJ1-1
V: TRBV28
size: NA
D: TRBD1
CDR3: CASNYRGREAFF
DNA: TGTGCCAGCAATTACAGGGGTCGTGAAGCTTTCTTT

J: TRBJ1-2
V: TRBV28
size: NA
D: TRBD1
CDR3: CASSLSLGTGVYGYTF
DNA: TGTGCCAGCAGTTTATCTCTAGGGACAGGGGTCTATGGCTACACCTTC